The TCR beta chain under discussion was sequenced for a study of blood T cell repertoires in COVID-19. The CDR3 runs to 12 residues. The germline V gene encodes CDR1 SQVTM and CDR2 ANQGSEA. V lost 4 bases to trimming and J lost 4 bases, with 8 bases between them. Sequenced by immunoSEQ multiplex PCR; TCRdb stores in-frame clones only, minus some. Altogether around 50,000 clones are present, about four fifths being singletons, with the ten largest covering around 8.2%. The specimen sequenced was peripheral blood. The sequence was collected from a woman older than 75 with acute or convalescent COVID-19. This chain joins TRBV29-1 and TRBJ2-4; tentatively, D is TRBD2 (6 bases). This chain's CDR3 is CSVAAGKNIQYF. As DNA, the CDR3 is TGCAGCGTTGCGGCGGGGAAAAACATTCAGTACTTC.